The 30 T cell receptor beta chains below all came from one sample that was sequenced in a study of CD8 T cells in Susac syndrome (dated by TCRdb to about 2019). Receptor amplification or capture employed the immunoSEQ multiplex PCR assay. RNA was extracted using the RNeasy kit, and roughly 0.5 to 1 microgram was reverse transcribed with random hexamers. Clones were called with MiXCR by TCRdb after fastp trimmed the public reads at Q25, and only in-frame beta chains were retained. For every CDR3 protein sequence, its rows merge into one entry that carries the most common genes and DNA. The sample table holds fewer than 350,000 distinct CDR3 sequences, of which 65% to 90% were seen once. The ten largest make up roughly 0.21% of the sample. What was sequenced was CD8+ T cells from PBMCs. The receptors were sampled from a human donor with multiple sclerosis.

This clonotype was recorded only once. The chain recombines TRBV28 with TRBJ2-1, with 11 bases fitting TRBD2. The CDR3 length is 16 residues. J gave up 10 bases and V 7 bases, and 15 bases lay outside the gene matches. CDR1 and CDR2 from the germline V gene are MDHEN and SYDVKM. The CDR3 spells CASNPEELAGAREQFF. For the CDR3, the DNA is TGTGCCAGCAACCCAGAGGAACTAGCGGGAGCTCGCGAGCAGTTCTTC. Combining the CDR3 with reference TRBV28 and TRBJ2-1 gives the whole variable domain DVKVTQSSRYLVKRTGEKVFLECVQDMDHENMFWYRQDPGLGLRLIYFSYDVKMKEKGDIPEGYSVSREKKERFSLILESASTNQTSMYLCASNPEELAGAREQFFGPGTRLTVL.

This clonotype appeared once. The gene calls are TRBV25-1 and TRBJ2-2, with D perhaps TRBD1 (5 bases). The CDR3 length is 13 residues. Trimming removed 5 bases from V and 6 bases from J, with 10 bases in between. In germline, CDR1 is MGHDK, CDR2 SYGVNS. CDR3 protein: CASSPRGSGELFF. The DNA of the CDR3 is TGTGCCAGCAGTCCTAGGGGTTCCGGGGAGCTGTTTTTT. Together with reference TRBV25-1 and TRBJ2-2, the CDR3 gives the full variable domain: EADIYQTPRYLVIGTGKKITLECSQTMGHDKMYWYQQDPGMELHLIHYSYGVNSTEKGDLSSESTVSRIRTEHFPLTLESARPSHTSQYLCASSPRGSGELFFGEGSRLTVL.

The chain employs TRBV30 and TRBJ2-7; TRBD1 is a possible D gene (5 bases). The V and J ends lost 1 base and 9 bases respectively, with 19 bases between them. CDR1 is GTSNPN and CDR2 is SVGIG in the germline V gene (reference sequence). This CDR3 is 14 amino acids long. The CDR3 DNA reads TGTGCCTGGAGTGAAGGGCAGGGATTTTTTGGGCAGTACTTC. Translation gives CAWSEGQGFFGQYF.

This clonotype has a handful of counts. The CDR3, as DNA: TGTGCCAGCAGCGGACTAGCGGGATCCTACGAGCAGTACTTC. Translated: CASSGLAGSYEQYF. The J gene is TRBJ2-7, the V gene TRBV6-4, with 12 bases fitting TRBD2. Per the germline V gene, CDR1 is MRHNA and CDR2 is SNTAGT. Trimming removed 6 bases from V and 1 base from J; junction bases left unmatched: 1. The CDR3 covers 14 residues.

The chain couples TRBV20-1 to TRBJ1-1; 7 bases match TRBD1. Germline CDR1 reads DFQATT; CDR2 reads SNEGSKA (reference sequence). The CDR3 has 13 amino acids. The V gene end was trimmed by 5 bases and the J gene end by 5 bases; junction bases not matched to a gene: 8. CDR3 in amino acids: CSAPRQGRTEAFF. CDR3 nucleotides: TGCAGTGCTCCAAGACAGGGAAGAACTGAAGCTTTCTTT.

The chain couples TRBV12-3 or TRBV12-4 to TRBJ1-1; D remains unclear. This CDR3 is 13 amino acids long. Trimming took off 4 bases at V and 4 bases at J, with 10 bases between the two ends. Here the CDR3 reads CASSSDWFTEAFF. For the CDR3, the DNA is TGTGCCAGCAGTTCCGATTGGTTCACTGAAGCTTTCTTT.

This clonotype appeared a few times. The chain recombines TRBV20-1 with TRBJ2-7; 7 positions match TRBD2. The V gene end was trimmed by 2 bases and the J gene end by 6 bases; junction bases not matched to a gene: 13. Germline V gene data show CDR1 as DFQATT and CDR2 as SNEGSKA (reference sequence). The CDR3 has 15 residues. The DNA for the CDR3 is TGCAGTGCTAGACTAGCGGAACCAGAATTTTCCGAGCAGTACTTC. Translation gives CSARLAEPEFSEQYF.

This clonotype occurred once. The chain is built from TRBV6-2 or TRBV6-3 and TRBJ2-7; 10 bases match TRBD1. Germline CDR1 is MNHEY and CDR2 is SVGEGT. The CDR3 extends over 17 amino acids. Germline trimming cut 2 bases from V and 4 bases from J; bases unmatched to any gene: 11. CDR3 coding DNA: TGTGCCAGCAGTTACGGAACCGGGACAGGGGATTTGTACGAGCAGTACTTC. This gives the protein CASSYGTGTGDLYEQYF.

CDR3 DNA: TGTGCCAGCAGCTTAGCTTGGCCGGGATCCTACAATGAGCAGTTCTTC. This translates into CASSLAWPGSYNEQFF. The chain is built from TRBV11-2 and TRBJ2-1; perhaps TRBD2 as D (5 bases). The germline gives CDR1 SGHAT, CDR2 FQNNGV. CDR3 size: 16 residues. V was shortened by 1 base and J by 1 base, with 11 bases between the two germline ends.

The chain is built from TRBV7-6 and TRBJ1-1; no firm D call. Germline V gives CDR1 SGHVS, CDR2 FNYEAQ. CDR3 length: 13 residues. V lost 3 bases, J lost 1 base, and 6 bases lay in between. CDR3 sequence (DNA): TGTGCCAGCAGCTTGGAGCCGAACACTGAAGCTTTCTTT. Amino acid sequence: CASSLEPNTEAFF.

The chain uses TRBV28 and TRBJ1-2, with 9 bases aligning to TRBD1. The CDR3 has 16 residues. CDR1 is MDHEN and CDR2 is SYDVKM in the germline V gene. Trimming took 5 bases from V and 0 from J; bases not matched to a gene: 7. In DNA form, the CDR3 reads TGTGCCAGCAGTGGACAGGGGTCAAGTCCTAACTATGGCTACACCTTC. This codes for CASSGQGSSPNYGYTF.

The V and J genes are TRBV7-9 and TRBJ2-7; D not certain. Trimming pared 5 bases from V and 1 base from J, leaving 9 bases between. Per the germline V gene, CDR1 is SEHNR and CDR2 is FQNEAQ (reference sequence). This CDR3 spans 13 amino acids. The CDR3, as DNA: TGTGCCAGCAGCCCCCGTGAGTCCTACGAGCAGTACTTC. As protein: CASSPRESYEQYF.

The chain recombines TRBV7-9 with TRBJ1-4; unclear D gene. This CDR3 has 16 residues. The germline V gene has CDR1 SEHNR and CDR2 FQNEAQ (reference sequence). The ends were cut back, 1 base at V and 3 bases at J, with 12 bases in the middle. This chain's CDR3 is CASSLVAGPSNEKLFF. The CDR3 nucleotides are TGTGCCAGCAGCTTAGTCGCCGGGCCCTCTAATGAAAAACTGTTTTTT.

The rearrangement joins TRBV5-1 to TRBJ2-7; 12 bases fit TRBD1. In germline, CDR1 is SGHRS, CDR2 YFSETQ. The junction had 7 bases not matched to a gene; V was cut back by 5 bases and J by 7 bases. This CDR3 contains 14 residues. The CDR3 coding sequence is TGCGCCAGCAGACTGGGACAGGGGGCGCGGGAGCAGTACTTC. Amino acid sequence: CASRLGQGAREQYF.

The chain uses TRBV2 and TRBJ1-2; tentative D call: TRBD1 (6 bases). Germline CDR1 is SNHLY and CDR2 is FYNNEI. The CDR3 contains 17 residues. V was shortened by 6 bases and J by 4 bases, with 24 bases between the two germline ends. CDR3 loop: CASSEYPDSTYSYGYTF. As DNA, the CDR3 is TGTGCCAGCAGCGAATACCCGGACAGCACCTACTCCTATGGCTACACCTTC.

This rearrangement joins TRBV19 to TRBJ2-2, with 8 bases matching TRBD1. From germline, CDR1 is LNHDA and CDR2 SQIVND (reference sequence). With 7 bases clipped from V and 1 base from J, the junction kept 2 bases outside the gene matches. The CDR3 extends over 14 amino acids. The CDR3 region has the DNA TGTGCCAGTACCGGGACAGGGAACACCGGGGAGCTGTTTTTT. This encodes CASTGTGNTGELFF.

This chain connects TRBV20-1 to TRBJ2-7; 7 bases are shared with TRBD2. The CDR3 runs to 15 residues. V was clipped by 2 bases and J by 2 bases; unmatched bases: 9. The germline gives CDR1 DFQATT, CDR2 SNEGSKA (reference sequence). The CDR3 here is CSARPSRTRAYEQYF. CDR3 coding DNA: TGCAGTGCTAGACCCTCCCGGACTAGAGCCTACGAGCAGTACTTC.

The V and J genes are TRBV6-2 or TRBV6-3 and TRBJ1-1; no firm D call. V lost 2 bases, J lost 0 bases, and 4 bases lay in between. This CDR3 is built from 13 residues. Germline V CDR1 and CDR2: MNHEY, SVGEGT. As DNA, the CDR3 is TGTGCCAGCAGTTACAATGTGAACACTGAAGCTTTCTTT. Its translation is CASSYNVNTEAFF.

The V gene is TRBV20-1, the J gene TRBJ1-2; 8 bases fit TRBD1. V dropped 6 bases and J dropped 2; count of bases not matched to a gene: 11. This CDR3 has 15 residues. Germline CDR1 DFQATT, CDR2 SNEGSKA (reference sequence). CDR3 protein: CSADSWTGRNYGYTF. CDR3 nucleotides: TGCAGTGCCGATTCCTGGACAGGGAGGAACTATGGCTACACCTTC.

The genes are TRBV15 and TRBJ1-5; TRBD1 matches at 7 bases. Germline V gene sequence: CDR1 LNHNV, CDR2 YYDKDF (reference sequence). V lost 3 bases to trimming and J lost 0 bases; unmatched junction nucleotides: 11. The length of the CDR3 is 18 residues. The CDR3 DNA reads TGTGCCACCAGCAGTCCCGGGACAGCCCCAAATAGCAATCAGCCCCAGCATTTT. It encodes CATSSPGTAPNSNQPQHF.

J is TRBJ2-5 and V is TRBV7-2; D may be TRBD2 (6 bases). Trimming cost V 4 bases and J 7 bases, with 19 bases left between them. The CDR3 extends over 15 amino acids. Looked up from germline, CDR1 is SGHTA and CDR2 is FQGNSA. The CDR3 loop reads CASSYDGGTGGTQYF. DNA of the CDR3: TGTGCCAGCAGCTACGACGGAGGGACGGGTGGGACCCAGTACTTC.

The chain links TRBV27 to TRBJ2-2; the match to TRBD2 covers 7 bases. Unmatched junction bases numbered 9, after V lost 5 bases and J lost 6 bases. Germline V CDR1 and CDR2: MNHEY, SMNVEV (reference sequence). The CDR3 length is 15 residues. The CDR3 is CASSRGTTFPGELFF. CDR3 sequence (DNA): TGTGCCAGCAGTCGAGGGACTACCTTTCCCGGGGAGCTGTTTTTT.

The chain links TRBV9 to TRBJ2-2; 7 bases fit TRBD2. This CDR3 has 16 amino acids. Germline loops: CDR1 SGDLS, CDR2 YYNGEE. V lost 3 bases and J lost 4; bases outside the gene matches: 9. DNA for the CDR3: TGTGCCAGCAGCGCCAGCGGGATCACGGGCACCGGGGAGCTGTTTTTT. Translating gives CASSASGITGTGELFF. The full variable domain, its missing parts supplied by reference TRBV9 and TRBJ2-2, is DSGVTQTPKHLITATGQRVTLRCSPRSGDLSVYWYQQSLDQGLQFLIQYYNGEERAKGNILERFSAQQFPDLHSELNLSSLELGDSALYFCASSASGITGTGELFFGEGSRLTVL.

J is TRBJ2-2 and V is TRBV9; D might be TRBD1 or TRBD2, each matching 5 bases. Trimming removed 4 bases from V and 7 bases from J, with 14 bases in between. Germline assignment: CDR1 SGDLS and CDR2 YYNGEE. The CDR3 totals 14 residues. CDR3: CASSLLMGDGELFF. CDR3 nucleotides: TGTGCCAGCAGCCTGTTAATGGGGGACGGGGAGCTGTTTTTT.

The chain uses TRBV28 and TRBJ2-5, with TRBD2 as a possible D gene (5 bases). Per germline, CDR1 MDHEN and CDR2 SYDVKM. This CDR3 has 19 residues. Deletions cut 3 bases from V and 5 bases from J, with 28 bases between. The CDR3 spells CASSFEDQASGPRRETQYF. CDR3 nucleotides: TGTGCCAGCAGTTTTGAGGACCAGGCGTCAGGACCCAGGAGGGAGACCCAGTACTTC.

The chain's CDR3 is CASSPYEGEQYF. In nucleotides, the CDR3 is TGTGCCAGCAGCCCGTACGAGGGAGAGCAGTACTTC. The V gene is TRBV7-2, the J gene TRBJ2-7; D possibly corresponds to TRBD2 (5 bases). Germline CDR1 is SGHTA and CDR2 is FQGNSA. This CDR3 has 12 residues. V shed 5 bases and J shed 7 bases, with 12 bases lying between them.

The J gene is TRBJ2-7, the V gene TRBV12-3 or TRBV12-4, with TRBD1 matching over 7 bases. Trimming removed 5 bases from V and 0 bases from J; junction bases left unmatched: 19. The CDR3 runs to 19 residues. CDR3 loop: CASSHSDRDGPIFSYEQYF. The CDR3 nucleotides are TGTGCCAGCAGTCATTCTGACAGGGACGGCCCCATATTCTCCTACGAGCAGTACTTC.

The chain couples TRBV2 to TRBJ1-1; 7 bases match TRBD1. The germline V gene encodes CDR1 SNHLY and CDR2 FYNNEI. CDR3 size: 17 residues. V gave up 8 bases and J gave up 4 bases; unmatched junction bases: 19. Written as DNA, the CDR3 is TGTGCCAGCCGGGTCCCACTGACAGGGCCTTTGGGCACTGAAGCTTTCTTT. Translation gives CASRVPLTGPLGTEAFF.

CDR3 sequence reads: CASHGGPYNEQFF. The DNA of the CDR3 is TGTGCCAGCCATGGGGGCCCCTACAATGAGCAGTTCTTC. This chain joins TRBV28 and TRBJ2-1; tentative D call: TRBD1 (6 bases). CDR3 size: 13 residues. In germline, CDR1 is MDHEN, CDR2 SYDVKM. Trimming cost V 8 bases and J 2 bases, with 10 bases left between them.

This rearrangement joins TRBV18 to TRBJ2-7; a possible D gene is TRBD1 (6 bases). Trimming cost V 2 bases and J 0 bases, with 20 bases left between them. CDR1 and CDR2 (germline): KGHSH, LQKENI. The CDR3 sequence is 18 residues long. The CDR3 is CASSPYPPGQFSSYEQYF. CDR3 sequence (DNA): TGTGCCAGCTCACCATACCCCCCGGGACAATTCTCCTCCTACGAGCAGTACTTC.